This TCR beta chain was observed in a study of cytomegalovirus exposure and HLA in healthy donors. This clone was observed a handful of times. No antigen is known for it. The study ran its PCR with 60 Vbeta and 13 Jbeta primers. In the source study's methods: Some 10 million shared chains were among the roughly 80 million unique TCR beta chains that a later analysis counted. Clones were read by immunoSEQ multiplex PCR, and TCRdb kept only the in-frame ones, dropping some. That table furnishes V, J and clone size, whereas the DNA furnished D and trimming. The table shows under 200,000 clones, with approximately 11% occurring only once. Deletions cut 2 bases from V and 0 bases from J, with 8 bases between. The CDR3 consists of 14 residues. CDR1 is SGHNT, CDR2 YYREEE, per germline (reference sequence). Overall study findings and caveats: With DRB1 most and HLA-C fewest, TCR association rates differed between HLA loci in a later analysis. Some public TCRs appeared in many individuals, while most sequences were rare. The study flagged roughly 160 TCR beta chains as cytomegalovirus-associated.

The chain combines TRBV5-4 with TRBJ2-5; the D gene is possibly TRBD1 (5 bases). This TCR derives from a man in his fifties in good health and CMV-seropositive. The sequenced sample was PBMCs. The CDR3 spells CASSFIRDQETQYF. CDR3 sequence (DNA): TGTGCCAGCAGCTTCATCAGGGACCAAGAGACCCAGTACTTC.